This T cell receptor (beta chain) derives from a study of blood T cell repertoires in COVID-19. Study overall: PBMCs, B-cell-depleted T cells, or T cells were the source of the cDNA or gDNA that made up the material.

This clone is a singleton in its sample. In the original workflow: Cell counts per sample came from amplifying reference gene primers. Assay: immunoSEQ multiplex PCR; the TCRdb copy retains only in-frame clones and omits some. V, J and clone size were drawn from that table, and D and trimming were deduced from the DNA. The sample carries 95,000 to 130,000 clones, 75% to 90% recorded once. This CDR3 region has 14 residues. Germline V lookup: CDR1 MNHEY, CDR2 SMNVEV (reference sequence). Trimming left V 3 bases short and J 11 bases short, with 19 bases between. This clonotype was obtained from a young man with acute or convalescent COVID-19. This rearrangement joins TRBV27 to TRBJ1-1; D gene uncertain. Sequencing was performed on peripheral blood. DNA for the CDR3: TGTGCCAGCAGTTTTGGAGGTGGCTTAAGTGGGGCTTTCTTT. Its protein is CASSFGGGLSGAFF.